The rows below give T cell receptor beta chains drawn from one sample of a study of T cells in localized non-small cell lung cancer. The method was immunoSEQ multiplex PCR; TCRdb's version includes in-frame clones alone and lacks a portion of them. Of 70,000 or so clones in the sample, 65% to 85% were seen once. This material consisted of peripheral blood, taken before any cancer treatment. These receptors all stem from a female donor older than 55 with stage I lung adenocarcinoma. The conserved cysteine and the conserved F or W are not part of the CDR3 here. Part of the rows lack a size; the others show once, few, many or a class for expanded clones.

v_call	clone_size	j_call	cdr3_aa
TRBV5-4	.	TRBJ2-3	ASSLAGLADTQY
TRBV19	.	TRBJ1-5	ASSIEVAGNQPQH
TRBV7-6	.	TRBJ2-7	ASSLARGREQY
TRBV6-5	.	TRBJ1-2	ASGLTRGPYGYT
TRBV5-1	.	TRBJ2-3	ASSLDGGLKKDTQY
TRBV7-9	.	TRBJ2-6	ASSLNRVSGANVLT
TRBV5-6	.	TRBJ2-1	ASSLVGGRVAYNEQF
TRBV2	.	TRBJ2-2	ASRNTADTGELF
TRBV29-1	.	TRBJ1-4	SVEEGQLEKLF
TRBV7-9	.	TRBJ2-1	ASKTPGRYVGQF
TRBV27	once	TRBJ2-7	ASSFSPIAGGLYEQY
TRBV9	few	TRBJ2-7	ASSVELDSYEQY
TRBV2	.	TRBJ2-2	ASSASAKELF
TRBV7-9	few	TRBJ2-1	ASSTLTRDSLPF
TRBV7-9	.	TRBJ1-6	ASSLDNSPLH
TRBV7-6	.	TRBJ2-3	ASSHTDTQY
TRBV9	.	TRBJ2-5	ASSVDRTQETQY
TRBV10-3	.	TRBJ2-5	AISERTSGGARQETQY
TRBV14	.	TRBJ2-7	ASSPGGHEQY
TRBV29-1	.	TRBJ2-3	SVTLAGSTDTQY
TRBV6-6	.	TRBJ1-6	ASSTRQRSPLH
TRBV11-3	.	TRBJ2-1	ASSLWRGTGSHNEQF
TRBV6-5	.	TRBJ2-5	ASMKGLAGIETQY
TRBV6-6	.	TRBJ2-1	ASSYTSGGVYNEQF
TRBV2	.	TRBJ1-2	ASSEEVGGMRGYT
TRBV11-1	.	TRBJ2-7	ASSPPWSYEQY
TRBV2	.	TRBJ2-3	ASSEAGRGTQY
TRBV5-6	.	TRBJ2-7	ASSLGGRKY
TRBV5-1	.	TRBJ2-7	ASSPTGYEQY
TRBV14	once	TRBJ1-2	ASSQDYRGYGYT
TRBV7-2	once	TRBJ2-3	ASSLLAGSYSDTQY
TRBV7-3	.	TRBJ2-7	ASSPGTSGGYEQY
TRBV18	.	TRBJ1-2	ASSPGLGEYGYT
TRBV5-6	.	TRBJ1-6	ASSLLRGSYNSPLH
TRBV7-8	.	TRBJ1-4	ASSLLRFSEKLF
TRBV9	.	TRBJ2-1	ASSKSGGAGNEQF
TRBV7-3	.	TRBJ1-1	ASSRQGAGDEAF
TRBV7-2	.	TRBJ2-5	ASSLTMGQTQY
TRBV7-6	.	TRBJ1-3	ASSLSIPTGENTIY
TRBV18	.	TRBJ2-7	ASSPPEDTGYEQY
TRBV27	.	TRBJ2-2	ASSFVPGELF
TRBV18	.	TRBJ2-3	ASSPLAGGPGDTQY
TRBV6-1	.	TRBJ1-1	ASSVLNTEAF
TRBV7-2	.	TRBJ2-2	ASSLTHTGELF
TRBV2	.	TRBJ2-7	ASCDRGFEQY
TRBV5-1	.	TRBJ2-5	ASSLQETQY
TRBV27	.	TRBJ1-2	ASSTRTGVNYGYT
TRBV7-2	.	TRBJ2-1	ASSSLWDRQYEQF
TRBV19	.	TRBJ1-2	ASSRPDRGRGGYT
TRBV29-1	.	TRBJ2-2	SVVGGNTGELF
TRBV4-1	.	TRBJ1-2	ASSQGAGGIYGYT
TRBV19	.	TRBJ1-5	ASSNGAGVQQPQH
TRBV11-3	.	TRBJ2-3	ASSLPSTDTQY
TRBV28	.	TRBJ1-2	ASSTGQNYGYT
TRBV5-6	.	TRBJ1-3	ASSNSRSGNTIY
TRBV12-2	.	TRBJ2-7	ASRLGVAPKVYEQY